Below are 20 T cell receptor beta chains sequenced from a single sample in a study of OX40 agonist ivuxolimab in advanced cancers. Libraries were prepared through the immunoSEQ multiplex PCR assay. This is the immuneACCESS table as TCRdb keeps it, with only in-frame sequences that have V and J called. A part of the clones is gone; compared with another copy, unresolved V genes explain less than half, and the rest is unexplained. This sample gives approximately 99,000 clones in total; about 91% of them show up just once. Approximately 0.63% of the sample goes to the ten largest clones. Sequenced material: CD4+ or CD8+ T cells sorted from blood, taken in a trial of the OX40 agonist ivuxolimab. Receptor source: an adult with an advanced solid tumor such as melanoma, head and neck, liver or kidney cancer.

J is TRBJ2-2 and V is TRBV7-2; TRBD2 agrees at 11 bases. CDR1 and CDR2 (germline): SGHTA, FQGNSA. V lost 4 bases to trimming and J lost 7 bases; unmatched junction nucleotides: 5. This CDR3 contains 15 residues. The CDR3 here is CASSSRTSGFGELFF. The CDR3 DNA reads TGTGCCAGCAGCTCCCGGACTAGCGGGTTCGGGGAGCTGTTTTTT.

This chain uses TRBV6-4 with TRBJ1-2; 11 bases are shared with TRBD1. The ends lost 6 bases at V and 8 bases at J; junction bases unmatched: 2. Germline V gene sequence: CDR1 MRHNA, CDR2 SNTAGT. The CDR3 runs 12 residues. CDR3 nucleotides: TGTGCCAGCAGGGACAGGGGGCGAGGCTACACCTTC. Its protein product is CASRDRGRGYTF.

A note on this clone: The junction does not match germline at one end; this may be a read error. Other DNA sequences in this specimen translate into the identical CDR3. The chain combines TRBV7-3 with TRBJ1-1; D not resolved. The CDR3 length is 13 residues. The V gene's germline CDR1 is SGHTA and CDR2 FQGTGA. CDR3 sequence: CASSLQENTEAFF. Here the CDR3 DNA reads TGTGCCAGCAGCTTACAGGAGAACACCGAAGCTTTCTTT.

CDR3 region: CASRGTGFDGYTF. CDR3 DNA sequence: TGTGCCAGCAGGGGGACAGGGTTCGATGGCTACACCTTC. The rearrangement links TRBV6-4 to TRBJ1-2; 9 nucleotides align to TRBD1. Germline CDR1 MRHNA, CDR2 SNTAGT. The V gene end was trimmed by 6 bases and the J gene end by 6 bases; junction bases not matched to a gene: 5. The CDR3 covers 13 residues.

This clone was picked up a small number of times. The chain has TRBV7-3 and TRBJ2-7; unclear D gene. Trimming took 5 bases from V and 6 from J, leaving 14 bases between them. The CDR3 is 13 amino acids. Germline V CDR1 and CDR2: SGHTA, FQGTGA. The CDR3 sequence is CASSPNGGLEQYF. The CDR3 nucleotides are TGTGCCAGCAGCCCGAACGGCGGTCTCGAGCAGTACTTC. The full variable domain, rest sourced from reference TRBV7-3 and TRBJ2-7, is GAGVSQTPSNKVTEKGKYVELRCDPISGHTALYWYRQSLGQGPEFLIYFQGTGAADDSGLPNDRFFAVRPEGSVSTLKIQRTERGDSAVYLCASSPNGGLEQYFGPGTRLTVT.

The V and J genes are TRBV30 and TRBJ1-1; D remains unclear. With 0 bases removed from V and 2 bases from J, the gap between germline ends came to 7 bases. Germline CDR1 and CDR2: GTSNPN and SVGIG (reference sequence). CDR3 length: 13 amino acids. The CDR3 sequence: CAWSVGPNTEAFF. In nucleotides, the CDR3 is TGTGCCTGGAGTGTAGGACCTAACACTGAAGCTTTCTTT.

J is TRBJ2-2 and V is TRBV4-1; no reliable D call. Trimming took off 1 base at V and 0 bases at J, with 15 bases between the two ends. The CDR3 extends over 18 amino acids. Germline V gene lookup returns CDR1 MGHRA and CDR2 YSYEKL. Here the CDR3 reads CASSQVPKGPPNTGELFF. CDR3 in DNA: TGCGCCAGCAGCCAAGTGCCCAAAGGCCCGCCGAACACCGGGGAGCTGTTTTTT.

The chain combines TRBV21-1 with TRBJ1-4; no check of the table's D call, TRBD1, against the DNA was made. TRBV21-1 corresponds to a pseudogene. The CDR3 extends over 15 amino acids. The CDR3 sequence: CASSKAGRFNEKLFF. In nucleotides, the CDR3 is TGTGCCAGCAGCAAAGCTGGCAGGTTCAATGAAAAACTGTTTTTT.

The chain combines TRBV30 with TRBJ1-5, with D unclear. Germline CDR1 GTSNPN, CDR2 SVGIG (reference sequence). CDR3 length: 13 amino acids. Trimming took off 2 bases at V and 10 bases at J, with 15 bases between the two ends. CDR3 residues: CAWSSPGPRPQHF. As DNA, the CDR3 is TGTGCCTGGAGTTCCCCAGGCCCTCGACCCCAGCATTTT.

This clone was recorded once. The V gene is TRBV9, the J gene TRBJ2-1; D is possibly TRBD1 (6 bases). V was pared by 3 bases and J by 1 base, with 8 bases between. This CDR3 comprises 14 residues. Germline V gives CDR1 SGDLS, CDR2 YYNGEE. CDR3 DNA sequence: TGTGCCAGCAGCGCGACAGGTTCCTACAATGAGCAGTTCTTC. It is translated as CASSATGSYNEQFF.

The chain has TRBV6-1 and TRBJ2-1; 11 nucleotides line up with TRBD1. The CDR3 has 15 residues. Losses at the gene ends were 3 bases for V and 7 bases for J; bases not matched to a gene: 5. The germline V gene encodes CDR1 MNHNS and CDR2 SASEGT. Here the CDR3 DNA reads TGTGCCAGCAGTGACAGGGACAGGGGGTGGAATGAGCAGTTCTTC. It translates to CASSDRDRGWNEQFF.

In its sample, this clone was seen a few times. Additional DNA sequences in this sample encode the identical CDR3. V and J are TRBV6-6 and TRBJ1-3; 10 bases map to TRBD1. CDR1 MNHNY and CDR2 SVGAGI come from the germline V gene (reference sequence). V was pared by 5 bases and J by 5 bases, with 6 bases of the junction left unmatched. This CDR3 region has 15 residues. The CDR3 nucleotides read TGTGCCAGCAGTAGCCCGGGACAGGGGAGAAACACCATATATTTT. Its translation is CASSSPGQGRNTIYF.

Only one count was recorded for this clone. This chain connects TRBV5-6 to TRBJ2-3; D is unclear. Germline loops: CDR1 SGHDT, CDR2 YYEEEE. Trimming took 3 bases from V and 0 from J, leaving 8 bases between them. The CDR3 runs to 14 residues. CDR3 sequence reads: CASSYAGSTDTQYF. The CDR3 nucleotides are TGTGCCAGCAGCTATGCAGGCAGCACAGATACGCAGTATTTT.

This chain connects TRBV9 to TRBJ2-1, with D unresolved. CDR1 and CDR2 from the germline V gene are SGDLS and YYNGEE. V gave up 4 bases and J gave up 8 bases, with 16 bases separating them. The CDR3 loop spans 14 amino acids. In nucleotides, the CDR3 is TGTGCCAGCAGCACCAGACCGATTGGGGATGAGCAGTTCTTC. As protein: CASSTRPIGDEQFF.

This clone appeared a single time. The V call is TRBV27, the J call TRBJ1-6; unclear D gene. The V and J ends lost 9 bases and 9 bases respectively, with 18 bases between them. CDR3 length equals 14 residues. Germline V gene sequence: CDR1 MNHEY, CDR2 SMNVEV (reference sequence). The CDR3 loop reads CASRTGPYLSPLHF. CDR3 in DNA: TGTGCCAGTAGGACCGGCCCATACCTTTCACCCCTCCACTTT.

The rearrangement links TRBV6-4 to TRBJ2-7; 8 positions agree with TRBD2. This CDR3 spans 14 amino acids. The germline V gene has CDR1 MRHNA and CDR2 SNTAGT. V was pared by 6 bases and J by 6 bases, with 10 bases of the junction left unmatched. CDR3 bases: TGTGCCAGCAGGACGGAGCGGGAGCGGGCCGAGCAGTACTTC. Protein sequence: CASRTERERAEQYF.

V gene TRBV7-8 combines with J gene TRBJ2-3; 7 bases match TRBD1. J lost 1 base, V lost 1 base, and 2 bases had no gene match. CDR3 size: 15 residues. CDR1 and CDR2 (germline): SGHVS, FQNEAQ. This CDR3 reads CASSLVGQRTDTQYF. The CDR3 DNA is TGTGCCAGCAGCTTAGTGGGACAGCGCACAGATACGCAGTATTTT.

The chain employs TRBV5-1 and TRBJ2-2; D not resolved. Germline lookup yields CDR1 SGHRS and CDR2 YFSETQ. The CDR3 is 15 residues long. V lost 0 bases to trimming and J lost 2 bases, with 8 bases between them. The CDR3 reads CASSLDSPNTGELFF. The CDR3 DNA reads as TGCGCCAGCAGCTTGGATTCTCCCAACACCGGGGAGCTGTTTTTT. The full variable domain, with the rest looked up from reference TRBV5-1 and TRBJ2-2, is KAGVTQTPRYLIKTRGQQVTLSCSPISGHRSVSWYQQTPGQGLQFLFEYFSETQRNKGNFPGRFSGRQFSNSRSEMNVSTLELGDSALYLCASSLDSPNTGELFFGEGSRLTVL.

The CDR3 loop is CASSLVAGGPQETQYF. CDR3 in DNA: TGTGCCAGCAGCTTAGTGGCGGGGGGGCCCCAAGAGACCCAGTACTTC. The V gene is TRBV7-9, the J gene TRBJ2-5; 9 bases align to TRBD2. CDR1 SEHNR and CDR2 FQNEAQ come from the germline V gene (reference sequence). The junction had 4 bases not matched to a gene; V was cut back by 1 base and J by 1 base. This CDR3 comprises 16 residues.

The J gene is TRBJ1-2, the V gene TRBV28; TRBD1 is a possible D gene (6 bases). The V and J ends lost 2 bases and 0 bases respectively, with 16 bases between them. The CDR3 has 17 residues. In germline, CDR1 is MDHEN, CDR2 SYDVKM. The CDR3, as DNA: TGTGCCAGCAGTTTAATCTCTCGGACAGCTACTAACTATGGCTACACCTTC. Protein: CASSLISRTATNYGYTF.